This T cell receptor (beta chain) emerged from a study of cytomegalovirus exposure and HLA in healthy donors. PCR primers comprised 60 Vbeta and 13 Jbeta primers. Method: immunoSEQ multiplex PCR; TCRdb's copy keeps in-frame clones and lacks some. The data show about 82,000 clones, around 77% seen once. About this clone: The antigen remains undetermined.

The ends were cut back, 1 base at V and 4 bases at J, with 4 bases in the middle. CDR1 and CDR2 from the germline V gene are MDHEN and SYDVKM. The CDR3 has 12 amino acids. Study results and caveats: Later analysis suggested most CMV-associated TCR beta chains were HLA-restricted.

This clonotype was sampled from a man aged 45-65 years in good health and CMV-seronegative. The sequenced sample consisted of PBMCs. The chain has TRBV28 and TRBJ1-1; D remains unclear. The CDR3 nucleotides read TGTGCCAGCAGTTTATCGGGCACTGAAGCTTTCTTT. It specifies CASSLSGTEAFF.